The 21 T cell receptor beta chains below come from one sample, sequenced in a study of metastatic and nonmetastatic thyroid tumors. TCRdb re-clonotyped the PCR reads through MiXCR. Of about 25,000 clones in the sample, 20% to 25% are singletons; the top ten hold over 25%. Among the patients, none had received any treatment before thyroid surgery. The sequenced sample consisted of blood. Receptors originate from a male donor with papillary thyroid cancer or a benign thyroid nodule (not recorded which). Some clones in this sample may be carry-over from other donors' samples.

This clone ranks as medium-sized. J is TRBJ1-2 and V is TRBV6-5, with D perhaps TRBD1 (5 bases). V shed 8 bases and J shed 3 bases, with 28 bases lying between them. Germline V gene sequence: CDR1 MNHEY, CDR2 SVGAGI. The CDR3 loop spans 18 amino acids. The CDR3 DNA is TGTGCCAGCCAATCCCCCTACCGACCGGGACGGAATCACTATGGCTACACCTTC. Protein: CASQSPYRPGRNHYGYTF.

Many counts were recorded for this clone. The chain couples TRBV11-2 to TRBJ1-5; 7 nucleotides align to TRBD1. Germline V gene lookup returns CDR1 SGHAT and CDR2 FQNNGV. V dropped 3 bases and J dropped 3; count of bases not matched to a gene: 5. CDR3 length equals 15 residues. The chain's CDR3 is CASSFLQGPNQPQHF. The CDR3 DNA sequence: TGTGCCAGCAGCTTTTTACAGGGGCCCAATCAGCCCCAGCATTTT.

This clone rates as medium-sized. The chain recombines TRBV11-3 with TRBJ2-7, with D possibly TRBD2 on 6 matching bases. CDR1 and CDR2 (germline): SGHNT, YENEEA. Between the trimmed V and J ends, which lost 0 bases and 4 bases, there was a span of 13 bases. There are 15 residues in the CDR3. The chain's CDR3 is CASSLEGREVYEQYF. Written as DNA, the CDR3 is TGTGCCAGCAGCTTAGAAGGCAGGGAGGTGTACGAGCAGTACTTC. The full variable domain, completed using reference TRBV11-3 and TRBJ2-7, is EAGVVQSPRYKIIEKKQPVAFWCNPISGHNTLYWYLQNLGQGPELLIRYENEEAVDDSQLPKDRFSAERLKGVDSTLKIQPAELGDSAVYLCASSLEGREVYEQYFGPGTRLTVT.

This clone came up many times. The chain has TRBV5-8 and TRBJ2-1, with D unresolved. The V end lost 4 bases, the J end lost 8 bases, and 16 bases lay between the germline ends. The germline V gene has CDR1 SGHTS and CDR2 YDEGEE. The CDR3 length is 14 residues. The CDR3 DNA sequence: TGTGCCAGCAGCCCAAGCTTTGGAAATGATGAGCAGTTCTTC. It translates to CASSPSFGNDEQFF.

In its sample, this clone was seen many times. This chain joins TRBV5-1 and TRBJ2-7, with 7 bases fitting TRBD2. CDR1 is SGHRS and CDR2 is YFSETQ in the germline V gene. The CDR3 length is 15 residues. The V segment lost 4 bases and the J segment 5 bases; nucleotides outside the gene matches: 12. The CDR3 DNA sequence: TGCGCCAGCAGCCCAAGGATGGGAGGGAGAGACGAGCAGTACTTC. Translated, it gives CASSPRMGGRDEQYF.

Turning to this clone: Since the CDR3 does not end with the conserved phenylalanine or tryptophan, this likely comes from a read error. This rearrangement joins TRBV19 to TRBJ1-1; 7 positions match TRBD1. J was trimmed by 11 bases and V by 5 bases; bases with no gene match: 17. The germline gives CDR1 LNHDA, CDR2 SQIVND (reference sequence). The CDR3 has 15 residues. CDR3 residues: CASSVSGKGGHWAFL. The CDR3 DNA is TGTGCCAGTAGTGTCTCCGGGAAAGGGGGCCATTGGGCTTTCTTG.

This clone was seen ten or more times. V usage is TRBV13 and J usage is TRBJ2-3, with D perhaps assigned TRBD1 or TRBD2 (6 bases each). Germline V gene data show CDR1 as PRHDT and CDR2 as FYEKMQ (reference sequence). Trimming shortened V by 7 bases and J by 2 bases, and 13 bases separated the two germline ends. There are 14 residues in the CDR3. The CDR3 bases are TGTGCCAGCAACCGGGGGCGTTTCACAGATACGCAGTATTTT. Translation gives CASNRGRFTDTQYF.

This clone was observed many times. J is TRBJ1-5 and V is TRBV3-1; 8 bases line up with TRBD1. Trimming took 5 bases from V and 6 from J; bases not matched to a gene: 6. The germline gives CDR1 LGHDT, CDR2 YNNKEL (reference sequence). CDR3 size: 14 residues. CDR3 sequence (DNA): TGTGCCAGCAGCGGGCAGGGGGCTGGTCAGCCCCAGCATTTT. It is translated as CASSGQGAGQPQHF.

This clone was detected ten times or more. This chain connects TRBV28 to TRBJ1-5; 7 positions agree with TRBD1. This CDR3 region has 14 residues. V lost 5 bases, J lost 7 bases, and 8 bases stayed unmatched. Germline CDR1 and CDR2: MDHEN and SYDVKM. The CDR3 here is CASSSGTVGQPQHF. The DNA of the CDR3 is TGTGCCAGCAGTAGCGGGACAGTTGGGCAGCCCCAGCATTTT.

The table lists this clone with many counts. The chain couples TRBV7-9 to TRBJ2-5; the match to TRBD1 covers 10 bases. The germline CDR1 and CDR2 sequences are SEHNR and FQNEAQ (reference sequence). This CDR3 contains 17 residues. V was pared by 4 bases and J by 2 bases, with 10 bases of the junction left unmatched. CDR3 coding DNA: TGTGCCAGCAGCTCGGGGAGACAGGGGGCATATCAAGAGACCCAGTACTTC. It specifies CASSSGRQGAYQETQYF.

There are many counts of this clone. Mismatch with germline at one junction end may stem from a read error. At the DNA level, this CDR3 is encoded by other sequences in the same sample as well. This chain uses TRBV6-1 with TRBJ2-3, with 12 bases aligning to TRBD2. CDR3 length equals 15 residues. Germline-derived CDR1 and CDR2 are MNHNS and SASEGT. CDR3 bases: TGCGCCAGCAGTAGACTAGCGGGGGAACCAGATACGCAGTATTTT. Its protein is CASSRLAGEPDTQYF.

This chain links TRBV9 with TRBJ2-7, with D perhaps TRBD2 (5 bases). With 5 bases removed from V and 7 bases from J, the gap between germline ends came to 22 bases. In germline, CDR1 is SGDLS, CDR2 YYNGEE. CDR3 length: 15 amino acids. The CDR3 sequence is CASSLSSALPGEQYF. The CDR3 region has the DNA TGTGCCAGCAGTTTATCTTCGGCACTCCCGGGGGAGCAGTACTTC. Variable domain in full (rest from reference TRBV9 and TRBJ2-7): DSGVTQTPKHLITATGQRVTLRCSPRSGDLSVYWYQQSLDQGLQFLIQYYNGEERAKGNILERFSAQQFPDLHSELNLSSLELGDSALYFCASSLSSALPGEQYFGPGTRLTVT.

This clone was counted at least ten times. J is TRBJ2-7 and V is TRBV30; D is tentatively TRBD1 or TRBD2 (5 bases each). The CDR3 length is 12 residues. The germline V gene has CDR1 GTSNPN and CDR2 SVGIG (reference sequence). V was cut by 0 bases and J by 8 bases, with 11 bases left in between. The CDR3 sequence is CAWSVQRGQQYF. The CDR3 DNA reads as TGTGCCTGGAGTGTCCAACGGGGCCAGCAGTACTTC.

This clone was seen at least ten times. V gene TRBV28 combines with J gene TRBJ1-3, with D perhaps matching TRBD1 (6 bases). Looked up from germline, CDR1 is MDHEN and CDR2 is SYDVKM. CDR3 size: 12 residues. V lost 4 bases and J lost 14, with 15 bases in between. The CDR3 nucleotides are TGTGCCAGCAGTTCTTGGACAGCCGCTCTATATTTT. It yields the protein CASSSWTAALYF.

This clone was found many times. Other DNA sequences of this sample code for an identical CDR3. The chain employs TRBV3-1 and TRBJ2-3; D gene unclear. V was clipped by 5 bases and J by 2 bases, with 5 bases between them. CDR3 length: 12 amino acids. Germline V CDR1 and CDR2: LGHDT, YNNKEL (reference sequence). As DNA, the CDR3 is TGTGCCAGCAGCGGCCTCACAGATACGCAGTATTTT. This gives the protein CASSGLTDTQYF.

This sequence joins TRBV6-2 or TRBV6-3 and TRBJ1-2; no clear D gene. The CDR3 spans 13 residues. Germline lookup yields CDR1 MNHEY and CDR2 SVGEGT. Trimming left V 4 bases short and J 6 bases short, with 12 bases between. This chain's CDR3 is CASSSLNADGYTF. CDR3 nucleotide sequence: TGTGCCAGCAGTTCGTTGAACGCGGATGGCTACACCTTC.

As to this clone: A read error may produce the germline difference seen at one junction end. V usage is TRBV28 and J usage is TRBJ2-7; TRBD2 aligns across 11 bases. Germline V gene sequence: CDR1 MDHEN, CDR2 SYDVKM. CDR3 size: 15 residues. DNA for the CDR3: TGTGCCAGCAGGCTTCTAGCGGGGGGCTCATACGACCAGTACTTC. Its protein is CASRLLAGGSYDQYF.

In its sample, this clone was seen many times. One base away lies a much larger clone, so this may be a sequencing read error. The chain links TRBV18 to TRBJ2-1, with TRBD2 matching 12 bases. The V gene's germline CDR1 is KGHSH and CDR2 LQKENI. CDR3 length equals 20 residues. In DNA, the CDR3 is TGTGCCAGCTCACCCTTACCAATAACTAGCGGGAGGAATTCCTACAGTGAGCAGTTCTTC. Protein product: CASSPLPITSGRNSYSEQFF.

The chain links TRBV15 to TRBJ2-6; D uncertain. The CDR3 runs to 19 residues. Germline loops: CDR1 LNHNV, CDR2 YYDKDF (reference sequence). Trimming pared 1 base from V and 0 bases from J, leaving 16 bases between. DNA for the CDR3: TGTGCCACCAGCAGAGGGTTGAGGCTAATAGACTCTGGGGCCAACGTCCTGACTTTC. Its protein is CATSRGLRLIDSGANVLTF.

To note about this clone: The junction does not match germline at one end; this may be a read error. For the CDR3, the DNA is TGTGCCATCAGTGACCCGAAAGGGGAAGCGCTAGCCTACGAGCAGTACTTC. This gives the protein CAISDPKGEALAYEQYF. The chain employs TRBV6-1 and TRBJ2-7, with a possible D match to TRBD1 (5 bases). Per germline, CDR1 MNHNS and CDR2 SASEGT. This CDR3 is built from 17 residues.

This clone was detected ten times or more. The rearrangement links TRBV24-1 to TRBJ1-1, with a possible D match to TRBD1 (5 bases). V was cut by 7 bases and J by 1 base, with 6 bases left in between. The CDR3 consists of 12 residues. CDR1 and CDR2 (germline): KGHDR, SFDVKD. The CDR3 loop is CATSQGNTEAFF. CDR3 coding DNA: TGTGCCACCAGCCAGGGGAACACTGAAGCTTTCTTT.